This T cell receptor (beta chain) was documented in a study of post-analysis software for immune sequencing data (dated by TCRdb to the mid-2010s). For context, the study as a whole: Disease courses on record covered relapsing-remitting, secondary progressive and progressive-relapsing multiple sclerosis, though some patients had no subtype annotation. A subset of samples was prepared in parallel using single-end sample barcoding, then pooled and co-amplified after Illumina adapter ligation. Patient repertoires were compared against about a dozen previously published healthy control repertoires from donors aged about 6 to 26 years.

The germline V gene sets CDR1 to SGHTA and CDR2 to FQGNSA. The junction carries 22 bases between V and J, which are trimmed by 10 bases and 7 bases respectively. From cysteine to phenylalanine, the CDR3 is 15 amino acids long. Solely the CDR3 DNA is kept, with 45 bases framed from the first base. Results the study describes overall, beyond this receptor: Direct clustering with F measure showed strong co-clustering of samples prepared in the same batch, prompting a batch-effect correction. Significantly lower normalized Chao1 diversity was found in multiple sclerosis patients than in controls, suggesting substantial peripheral T-cell clonal expansion. The control group was slightly older than the multiple sclerosis patient group. Significantly higher frequencies in patients than in controls were found for a handful of TRBV segments, including TRBV5-6, TRBV5-1 and TRBV20-1.

This clonotype was seen more than once but under ten times. The specificity of this receptor is unknown. One base away there is no much larger clone; base qualities are not given. TCR beta repertoires were profiled from peripheral blood of more than ten young patients with multiple sclerosis to demonstrate the VDJtools post-analysis software. Multiple sclerosis patients were children and adolescents aged about 6 to 17 years. The library was generated by PCR. The sample was run on an Illumina HiSeq 2500. To reduce PCR and sequencing biases, unique molecular identifiers were built into the TCR beta cDNA libraries. Every 1 to 10 million input T cells yielded roughly 0.5 million cDNA molecules, meaning each molecule approximated one T cell. The same protocol used for the earlier healthy control dataset was applied to prepare and sequence the patient libraries. Within a given batch, samples were prepared together, multiplexed and sequenced on the same HiSeq lane. Turning to the authors' computational methods: Raw barcoded reads were processed with MIGEC, and single-read molecular identifier groups were discarded before consensus assembly and CDR3 extraction. Clonotype tables were post-analysed with VDJtools, normalizing diversity by down-sampling all datasets to the smallest sample size. In repertoire overlap clustering, CDR3 amino acid sequences, but not nucleotide sequences, were matched to correct batch-related cross-sample contamination. The public reads were run again by TCRdb, first through fastp at Q25 and then through MiXCR, and only productive beta chains were kept. Entries that share a CDR3 protein sequence are merged under the most common genes and DNA. TCRdb's processing, not the authors' own work, is the source of the V and J calls. For this sample there are over 700,000 distinct CDR3 sequences; just under 30% appear just once. The ten largest clones represent more than 0.55% of the sample.

The sequence derives from a girl aged 5-17 years with multiple sclerosis. Source material: blood. The V and J segments used are TRBV7-2 and TRBJ1-4, with the D gene uncertain. For the CDR3, the sequence is CATAPRAGEGEKLFF. The DNA reads as follows: TGTGCCACCGCTCCCCGGGCAGGAGAGGGTGAAAAACTGTTTTTT.